These 29 T cell receptor beta chains share one sample of origin, sequenced in a study of neurological immune-mediated disorders. From the 5' RACE reads, TCRdb called clonotypes with MiXCR, one entry per CDR3 protein. Found here are around 60,000 distinct CDR3 sequences, under 3.5% of them singletons; the top ten hold 6% to 8.5%. Sequenced input: PBMCs. Receptors were obtained from an older woman with multiple sclerosis.

This clonotype was found many times. The chain uses TRBV3-1 and TRBJ1-2; 7 nucleotides line up with TRBD1. Germline lookup yields CDR1 LGHDT and CDR2 YNNKEL (reference sequence). With 7 bases clipped from V and 5 bases from J, the junction kept 1 base outside the gene matches. The CDR3 sequence is 11 residues long. In DNA, the CDR3 is TGTGCCAGCACAGGGGGGTATGGCTACACCTTC. Translating gives CASTGGYGYTF.

In its sample, this clonotype was seen many times. V is TRBV6-6 and J is TRBJ2-2; D remains ambiguous. CDR1 MNHNY and CDR2 SVGAGI come from the germline V gene (reference sequence). V shed 5 bases and J shed 4 bases, with 11 bases lying between them. This CDR3 is built from 14 residues. The CDR3 bases are TGTGCCAGCAGTATTTTAATTTCCACCGGGGAGCTGTTTTTT. Translated, it gives CASSILISTGELFF.

This clonotype was counted many times. The V gene is TRBV20-1, the J gene TRBJ1-5, with D possibly being TRBD1 (5 bases). V was pared by 2 bases and J by 2 bases, with 7 bases between. Germline V gene data show CDR1 as DFQATT and CDR2 as SNEGSKA (reference sequence). The CDR3 is made up of 13 amino acids. CDR3 sequence reads: CSARQGGNQPQHF. Here the CDR3 DNA reads TGCAGTGCTAGACAGGGAGGCAATCAGCCCCAGCATTTT.

This clonotype was detected ten times or more. The rearrangement links TRBV20-1 to TRBJ2-3, with D perhaps being TRBD1 or TRBD2 (5 bases each). V lost 3 bases and J lost 2, with 6 bases in between. This CDR3 contains 12 residues. In germline, CDR1 is DFQATT, CDR2 SNEGSKA (reference sequence). CDR3 nucleotide sequence: TGCAGTGCTAGCGGGGCCACAGATACGCAGTATTTT. It translates to CSASGATDTQYF.

Many counts were recorded for this clonotype. J is TRBJ2-5 and V is TRBV7-2, with 8 bases identical to TRBD1. The CDR3 extends over 14 amino acids. CDR1 is SGHTA and CDR2 is FQGNSA in the germline V gene. With V trimmed by 4 bases and J by 1 base, 2 bases remained unmatched. CDR3 amino acids: CASSWQGAQETQYF. The DNA of the CDR3 is TGTGCCAGCAGCTGGCAGGGGGCCCAAGAGACCCAGTACTTC. Full variable domain (remainder filled in from reference TRBV7-2 and TRBJ2-5): GAGVSQSPSNKVTEKGKDVELRCDPISGHTALYWYRQSLGQGLEFLIYFQGNSAPDKSGLPSDRFSAERTGGSVSTLTIQRTQQEDSAVYLCASSWQGAQETQYFGPGTRLLVL.

At least ten counts were recorded for this clonotype. The CDR3 bases are TGTGCCAGCAGCTTAAACGGCGGTAGCGGCTACGAGCAGTACTTC. Translated: CASSLNGGSGYEQYF. The rearrangement joins TRBV7-3 to TRBJ2-7, with D possibly being TRBD2 (6 bases). Trimming took off 1 base at V and 3 bases at J, with 13 bases between the two ends. This CDR3 has 15 residues. Per the germline V gene, CDR1 is SGHTA and CDR2 is FQGTGA.

In this sample, this clonotype turned up many times. The CDR3 region is CASSLGGRRGQPQHF. CDR3 nucleotide sequence: TGTGCCAGCAGCTTAGGGGGGCGCAGGGGTCAGCCCCAGCATTTT. The V call is TRBV7-9, the J call TRBJ1-5; D is possibly TRBD1 (6 bases). The V end lost 1 base, the J end lost 6 bases, and 13 bases lay between the germline ends. The CDR3 totals 15 residues. Germline V gene lookup returns CDR1 SEHNR and CDR2 FQNEAQ (reference sequence).

This clonotype was picked up many times. The gene calls are TRBV12-3 or TRBV12-4 and TRBJ2-1; 15 positions match TRBD2. The V and J ends lost 3 bases and 9 bases, in that order; junction bases with no gene match: 9. The CDR3 has 17 residues. Here the CDR3 DNA reads TGTGCCAGCAGTTTTAGTTGGACTAGCGGGAGGGTTGGTGAGCAGTTCTTC. Translating it yields CASSFSWTSGRVGEQFF.

This clonotype was counted at least ten times. This sequence joins TRBV29-1 and TRBJ2-1; D is perhaps TRBD1 (5 bases). The CDR3 has 15 residues. CDR1 is SQVTM, CDR2 ANQGSEA, per germline. The V end lost 5 bases, the J end lost 4 bases, and 18 bases lay between the germline ends. The CDR3 loop reads CSVYPGWRTYNEQFF. CDR3 nucleotide sequence: TGCAGCGTTTATCCAGGGTGGCGAACTTACAATGAGCAGTTCTTC.

This clonotype was observed at least ten times. The chain joins TRBV12-3 or TRBV12-4 to TRBJ2-2; 13 bases match TRBD2. The CDR3 is 19 amino acids. Losses at the gene ends were 6 bases for V and 3 bases for J; bases not matched to a gene: 13. The DNA of the CDR3 is TGTGCCAGCAGCCACAAACCACTCGGACTAGCGGGGGACACCGGGGAGCTGTTTTTT. Translating it yields CASSHKPLGLAGDTGELFF.

This clonotype appeared many times. The chain couples TRBV20-1 to TRBJ2-1, with 12 bases that match TRBD2. The germline V gene has CDR1 DFQATT and CDR2 SNEGSKA (reference sequence). The CDR3 length is 15 residues. The V gene end was trimmed by 6 bases and the J gene end by 7 bases; junction bases not matched to a gene: 10. The CDR3 DNA reads TGCAGTGCCCAAGGACTAGCGGGGTTAGGGAATGAGCAGTTCTTC. It codes for CSAQGLAGLGNEQFF.

This clonotype was observed many times. The J gene is TRBJ1-1, the V gene TRBV10-3; TRBD1 might be the D (5 bases). The V gene's germline CDR1 is ENHRY and CDR2 SYGVKD. The V end was cut by 11 bases, the J end by 3 bases, with 16 bases between. The CDR3 is made up of 13 amino acids. CDR3 sequence reads: CAARPWGDTEAFF. DNA of the CDR3: TGTGCCGCGAGACCCTGGGGGGACACTGAAGCTTTCTTT.

This clonotype came up many times. The chain is built from TRBV5-1 and TRBJ2-1; D may correspond to TRBD1 or TRBD2 (5 bases each). The V end lost 6 bases, the J end lost 12 bases, and 22 bases lay between the germline ends. The CDR3 consists of 14 residues. Germline loops: CDR1 SGHRS, CDR2 YFSETQ. The CDR3 sequence: CASTQFGAKRGQFF. The CDR3 DNA is TGCGCCAGCACCCAGTTCGGGGCCAAAAGGGGGCAGTTCTTC.

This clonotype was seen repeatedly, ten times or more. The genes are TRBV6-6 and TRBJ2-1; D might be TRBD1 or TRBD2, each matching 5 bases. The CDR3 totals 15 residues. Trimming removed 2 bases from V and 0 bases from J, with 8 bases in between. The germline V gene has CDR1 MNHNY and CDR2 SVGAGI (reference sequence). The CDR3 region has the DNA TGTGCCAGCAGTTACGGGGCGGGCTCCTACAATGAGCAGTTCTTC. Encoded protein: CASSYGAGSYNEQFF.

This clonotype was counted ten times or more. The chain recombines TRBV16 with TRBJ1-5; D remains ambiguous. V shed 3 bases and J shed 1 base, with 4 bases lying between them. Germline CDR1 is KGHSY and CDR2 is FQNENV. The CDR3 extends over 13 amino acids. The CDR3 region has the DNA TGTGCCAGCAGCCAGTGGAGCAATCAGCCCCAGCATTTT. Translation: CASSQWSNQPQHF.

This clonotype was seen repeatedly, ten times or more. The rearrangement joins TRBV15 to TRBJ2-2, with D perhaps TRBD1 or TRBD2 (6 bases each). V lost 0 bases and J lost 4, with 9 bases in between. The length of the CDR3 is 15 residues. CDR1 and CDR2 from the germline V gene are LNHNV and YYDKDF (reference sequence). CDR3 nucleotides: TGTGCCACCAGCAGAGATGGAGGGGGCACCGGGGAGCTGTTTTTT. It codes for CATSRDGGGTGELFF.

This clonotype came up a few times. The CDR3 spells CSARGGTGRSYGYTF. The CDR3 DNA reads as TGCAGTGCTAGAGGAGGGACAGGGCGTAGCTATGGCTACACCTTC. The gene calls are TRBV20-1 and TRBJ1-2; 9 nucleotides line up with TRBD1. CDR1 is DFQATT, CDR2 SNEGSKA, per germline (reference sequence). This CDR3 has 15 amino acids. Trimming removed 1 base from V and 4 bases from J; junction bases left unmatched: 7.

This clonotype was observed at least ten times. The chain combines TRBV5-6 with TRBJ2-1; TRBD2 matches at 9 bases. Germline trimming cut 4 bases from V and 3 bases from J; bases unmatched to any gene: 8. The germline CDR1 and CDR2 sequences are SGHDT and YYEEEE. This CDR3 has 16 amino acids. The CDR3 sequence is CASSLGLATGYNEQFF. CDR3 sequence (DNA): TGTGCCAGCAGCCTGGGACTAGCAACCGGCTACAATGAGCAGTTCTTC.

There are many counts of this clonotype. V and J are TRBV20-1 and TRBJ2-7, with a possible D match to TRBD1 (6 bases). The CDR3 has 19 residues. Germline V gives CDR1 DFQATT, CDR2 SNEGSKA (reference sequence). Trimming shortened V by 2 bases and J by 1 base, and 27 bases separated the two germline ends. CDR3 region: CSARKGLGQPGPNSYEQYF. As DNA, the CDR3 is TGCAGTGCTAGAAAAGGTCTTGGACAGCCCGGGCCCAATTCCTACGAGCAGTACTTC.

This clonotype was detected many times. A read error may explain this, as a much larger clone is one base away. The chain has TRBV20-1 and TRBJ2-7, with D perhaps TRBD2 (6 bases). Trimming took 4 bases from V and 7 from J, leaving 17 bases between them. This CDR3 is 13 amino acids long. Germline-derived CDR1 and CDR2 are DFQATT and SNEGSKA (reference sequence). The CDR3 reads CSAKDGWGEEQYF. The CDR3 DNA reads as TGCAGTGCTAAGGACGGGTGGGGGGAAGAGCAGTACTTC.

This clonotype was detected many times. The genes are TRBV5-6 and TRBJ2-7; weak D call: TRBD1 (6 bases). Germline V gene sequence: CDR1 SGHDT, CDR2 YYEEEE. The CDR3 spans 17 residues. V gave up 2 bases and J gave up 2 bases, with 20 bases separating them. The CDR3 loop reads CASSFRAPGQNTYEQYF. CDR3 in DNA: TGTGCCAGCAGCTTCCGCGCACCAGGACAGAACACCTACGAGCAGTACTTC.

Ten or more counts support this clonotype. The V call is TRBV2, the J call TRBJ1-2; 8 bases map to TRBD1. The CDR3 loop spans 15 amino acids. Germline loops: CDR1 SNHLY, CDR2 FYNNEI. V gave up 6 bases and J gave up 4 bases; unmatched junction bases: 10. The CDR3 region has the DNA TGTGCCAGCAGCCAGAGCCCAGGGGGCGGCTATGGCTACACCTTC. Amino acid sequence: CASSQSPGGGYGYTF.

This clonotype occurred many times. The DNA for the CDR3 is TGTGCCAGCAGCCCGGACCGGGGAAGCAATCAGCCCCAGCATTTT. Protein sequence: CASSPDRGSNQPQHF. The chain recombines TRBV7-2 with TRBJ1-5; D is uncertain. The CDR3 has 15 residues. Trimming removed 5 bases from V and 1 base from J, with 12 bases in between. CDR1 and CDR2 (germline): SGHTA, FQGNSA.

This clonotype has at least ten counts. The J gene is TRBJ2-1, the V gene TRBV4-1; TRBD2 aligns across 9 bases. CDR3 length: 16 residues. Looked up from germline, CDR1 is MGHRA and CDR2 is YSYEKL. V shed 2 bases and J 7 bases; nucleotides not matched to a gene: 9. CDR3 bases: TGCGCCAGCAGCCAAAAGGTAGCGGGAGCACCTAATGAGCAGTTCTTC. Its translation is CASSQKVAGAPNEQFF.

This clonotype appeared many times. The chain links TRBV27 to TRBJ2-1, with 13 nucleotides matching TRBD2. CDR1 is MNHEY, CDR2 SMNVEV, per germline (reference sequence). The J segment lost 5 bases and the V segment lost 7 bases, leaving 8 bases of the junction unmatched. The CDR3 loop spans 16 amino acids. CDR3 in amino acids: CASKSWTSGSHNEQFF. In DNA form, the CDR3 reads TGTGCCAGCAAATCTTGGACTAGCGGGAGCCACAATGAGCAGTTCTTC.

There are many counts of this clonotype. The chain links TRBV6-6 to TRBJ1-1; possible D gene TRBD1, 5 bases. The CDR3 runs 13 residues. V lost 2 bases, J lost 6 bases, and 10 bases lay in between. Germline CDR1 reads MNHNY; CDR2 reads SVGAGI (reference sequence). CDR3 sequence (DNA): TGTGCCAGCAGTTACGGGGGGTCCGCTGAAGCTTTCTTT. As protein: CASSYGGSAEAFF.

Turning to this clonotype: Compared with germline, one end of the junction differs, possibly owing to a read error. The chain employs TRBV5-1 and TRBJ2-5, with 7 bases matching TRBD1. The CDR3 length is 13 residues. Germline CDR1 and CDR2: SGHRS and YFSETQ. The CDR3 region has the DNA TGCTCCAGCAACCGACAGGGCCAAGAGACCCAGTACTTC. Translating gives CSSNRQGQETQYF.

In its sample, this clonotype was seen many times. The chain combines TRBV5-1 with TRBJ2-7; 12 bases agree with TRBD2. Losses at the gene ends were 2 bases for V and 3 bases for J; bases not matched to a gene: 3. The germline CDR1 and CDR2 sequences are SGHRS and YFSETQ. This CDR3 contains 15 residues. CDR3 DNA: TGCGCCAGCAGCTTTCAGACTAGCGGGAGCTACGAGCAGTACTTC. Its translation is CASSFQTSGSYEQYF.

Many counts were recorded for this clonotype. This chain links TRBV7-8 with TRBJ2-3, with 8 positions matching TRBD2. With 6 bases clipped from V and 3 bases from J, the junction kept 11 bases outside the gene matches. The germline CDR1 and CDR2 sequences are SGHVS and FQNEAQ. The CDR3 contains 16 residues. The DNA of the CDR3 is TGTGCCAGCAGACCTTCTCGACTAGCGAAGACAGATACGCAGTATTTT. Amino acids: CASRPSRLAKTDTQYF.